This TCR beta chain comes out of a study of cytomegalovirus exposure and HLA in healthy donors. A multiplex PCR was run with 60 Vbeta primers and 13 Jbeta primers. Clones were sequenced by immunoSEQ multiplex PCR, and TCRdb holds only the in-frame ones, with some missing. The table includes about 190,000 clones, around 82% detected once. The CDR3 has 18 amino acids. The ends lost 4 bases at V and 3 bases at J; junction bases unmatched: 9. Germline CDR1 and CDR2: SGHDT and YYEEEE. Study-wide results and caveats: What TCR beta sequences reportedly achieved was accurate prediction of HLA-A and HLA-B alleles in most subjects. Analyzed later, most CMV-associated TCR beta chains appeared HLA-restricted.

As to this clone: Its antigen is unidentified.

The sample was PBMCs. This sequence joins TRBV5-6 and TRBJ2-1; 14 positions agree with TRBD2. This receptor was obtained from a man aged 18 to 30 in good health and CMV-seronegative. Written as DNA, the CDR3 is TGTGCCAGCAGCCAGGGACTAGCGGGGGCCTTTGGCTACAATGAGCAGTTCTTC. Its translation: CASSQGLAGAFGYNEQFF.